This TCR beta chain stems from a study of cytomegalovirus exposure and HLA in healthy donors. Though nominally healthy at sampling, donors likely had unrecorded immune exposures. PCR employed 60 Vbeta and 13 Jbeta primers. Profiled with immunoSEQ multiplex PCR; TCRdb holds only in-frame clones, not every one. The profile covers roughly 110,000 clones, with 82% appearing a single time and around 2.5% taken by the ten largest. The receptor was isolated from a woman aged 18 to 35 in good health and CMV-seronegative. Sequenced sample: PBMCs.

CDR3 nucleotide sequence: TGCGCCAGCAGCTTGGCTGGACAGGGTAGGGATGGCTACACCTTC. Encoded protein: CASSLAGQGRDGYTF. V and J are TRBV5-1 and TRBJ1-2, with TRBD1 matching over 8 bases. The CDR3 runs 15 residues. The V gene's germline CDR1 is SGHRS and CDR2 YFSETQ. J was trimmed by 6 bases and V by 0 bases; bases with no gene match: 7.